This T cell receptor beta chain comes out of a study of blood T cell repertoires in COVID-19. About the study: In each case, the material was cDNA or gDNA derived from T cells, B-cell-depleted T cells, or PBMCs.

Trimming cost V 1 base and J 4 bases; bases outside gene matches: 2. The CDR3 is 15 amino acids. Per the germline V gene, CDR1 is SGHDT and CDR2 is YYEEEE. In the authors' methods: Scientists estimated how many nucleated cells there were by amplifying reference gene primers. Using immunoSEQ multiplex PCR, the repertoire was profiled, and TCRdb retains in-frame clones only, with some absent. Clone size and the V and J calls come from that table; the DNA yielded D and trimming. The table lists 130,000 to 150,000 clones, approximately 81% of them singletons. The receptor was derived from a human donor with acute or convalescent COVID-19. The donor label of this sample is uncertain. Sequencing input: peripheral blood. This chain joins TRBV5-6 and TRBJ1-6; 7 bases map to TRBD1. CDR3 region: CASSLWTGYNSPLHF. The CDR3 region has the DNA TGTGCCAGCAGCTTGTGGACAGGATATAATTCACCCCTCCACTTT.